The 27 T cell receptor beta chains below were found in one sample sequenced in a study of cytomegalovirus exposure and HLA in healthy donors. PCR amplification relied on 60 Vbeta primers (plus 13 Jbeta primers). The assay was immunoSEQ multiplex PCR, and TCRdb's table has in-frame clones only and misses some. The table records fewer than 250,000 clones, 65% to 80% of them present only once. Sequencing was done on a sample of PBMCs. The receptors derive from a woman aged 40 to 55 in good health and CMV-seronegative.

CDR3 amino acids: CASSLDLGGYTF. Here the CDR3 DNA reads TGTGCCAGCAGCCTCGACTTGGGTGGCTACACCTTC. The rearrangement joins TRBV7-9 to TRBJ1-2, with D unresolved. The CDR3 has 12 amino acids. Germline-derived CDR1 and CDR2 are SEHNR and FQNEAQ (reference sequence). V lost 5 bases to trimming and J lost 7 bases, with 11 bases between them.

CDR3 amino acids: CATSLGVRETQYF. The CDR3 DNA sequence: TGTGCCACCAGTCTCGGAGTTCGGGAGACCCAGTACTTC. This chain joins TRBV15 and TRBJ2-5, with unresolved D. Germline V gene sequence: CDR1 LNHNV, CDR2 YYDKDF (reference sequence). The V and J ends lost 6 bases and 5 bases respectively, with 13 bases between them. The CDR3 is made up of 13 amino acids.

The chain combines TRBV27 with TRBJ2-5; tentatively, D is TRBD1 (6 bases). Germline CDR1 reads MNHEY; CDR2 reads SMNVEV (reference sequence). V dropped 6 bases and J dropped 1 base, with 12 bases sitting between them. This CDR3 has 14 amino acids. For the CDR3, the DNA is TGTGCCAGCAGCGTAACAGGGCCCCAAGAGACCCAGTACTTC. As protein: CASSVTGPQETQYF.

The CDR3 region has the DNA TGTGCCAGCAGCCCTACAGGGAGAGGAAACACCATATATTTT. Its protein product is CASSPTGRGNTIYF. V is TRBV7-3 and J is TRBJ1-3; D might be TRBD1 (6 bases). Per the germline V gene, CDR1 is SGHTA and CDR2 is FQGTGA. Deletions cut 5 bases from V and 4 bases from J, with 12 bases between. This CDR3 has 14 amino acids.

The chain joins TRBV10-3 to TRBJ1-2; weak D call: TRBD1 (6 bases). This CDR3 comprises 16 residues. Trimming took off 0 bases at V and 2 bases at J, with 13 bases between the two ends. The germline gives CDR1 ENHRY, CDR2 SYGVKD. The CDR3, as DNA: TGTGCCATCAGTGAGTCCTCCCGGACAGCCAACTATGGCTACACCTTC. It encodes CAISESSRTANYGYTF.

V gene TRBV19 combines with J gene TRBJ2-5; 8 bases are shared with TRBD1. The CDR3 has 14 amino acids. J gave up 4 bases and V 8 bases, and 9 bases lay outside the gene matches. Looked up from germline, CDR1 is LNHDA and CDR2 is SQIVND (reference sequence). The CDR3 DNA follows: TGTGCCAGTTCACAGGGGGACCGGTTAGAGACCCAGTACTTC. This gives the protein CASSQGDRLETQYF.

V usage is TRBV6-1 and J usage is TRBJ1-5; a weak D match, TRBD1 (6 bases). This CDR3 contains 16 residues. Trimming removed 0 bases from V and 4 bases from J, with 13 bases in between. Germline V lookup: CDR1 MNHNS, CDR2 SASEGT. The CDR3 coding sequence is TGTGCCAGCAGTGAAGCCGTCTTAACAGGGAATCAGCCCCAGCATTTT. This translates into CASSEAVLTGNQPQHF.

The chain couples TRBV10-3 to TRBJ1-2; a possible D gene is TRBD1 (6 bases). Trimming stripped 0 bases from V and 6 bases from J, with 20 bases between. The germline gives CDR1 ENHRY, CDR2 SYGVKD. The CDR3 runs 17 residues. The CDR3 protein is CAISESRGAINSNGYTF. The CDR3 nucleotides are TGTGCCATCAGTGAGTCCAGGGGCGCGATAAATTCGAATGGCTACACCTTC.

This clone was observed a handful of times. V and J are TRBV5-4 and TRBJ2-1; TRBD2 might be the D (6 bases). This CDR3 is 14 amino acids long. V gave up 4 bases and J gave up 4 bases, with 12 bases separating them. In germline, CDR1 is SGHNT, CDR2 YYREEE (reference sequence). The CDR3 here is CASSPAGRYNEQFF. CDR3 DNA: TGTGCCAGCAGCCCGGCGGGGCGATACAATGAGCAGTTCTTC.

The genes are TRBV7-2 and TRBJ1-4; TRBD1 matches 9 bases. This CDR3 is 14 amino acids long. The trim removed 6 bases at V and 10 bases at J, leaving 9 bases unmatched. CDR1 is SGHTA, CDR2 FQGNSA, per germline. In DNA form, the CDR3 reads TGTGCCAGCAGGCCGACAGGGGGTTTGCGAAAACTGTTTTTT. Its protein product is CASRPTGGLRKLFF.

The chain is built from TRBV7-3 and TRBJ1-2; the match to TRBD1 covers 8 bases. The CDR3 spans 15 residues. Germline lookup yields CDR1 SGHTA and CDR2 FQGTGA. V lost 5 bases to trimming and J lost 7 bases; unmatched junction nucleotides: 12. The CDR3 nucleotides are TGTGCCAGCAGCCCATCTCAGGGGGCGCTTTTTGGCTACACCTTC. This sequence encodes CASSPSQGALFGYTF.

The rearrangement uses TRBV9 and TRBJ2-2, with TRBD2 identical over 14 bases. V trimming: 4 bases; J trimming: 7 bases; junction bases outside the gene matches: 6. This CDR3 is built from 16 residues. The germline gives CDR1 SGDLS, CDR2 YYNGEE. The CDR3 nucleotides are TGTGCCAGCAGCCCGACGGGACTAGCGGGAGTCGGGGAGCTGTTTTTT. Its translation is CASSPTGLAGVGELFF. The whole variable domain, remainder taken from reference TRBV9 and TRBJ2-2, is DSGVTQTPKHLITATGQRVTLRCSPRSGDLSVYWYQQSLDQGLQFLIQYYNGEERAKGNILERFSAQQFPDLHSELNLSSLELGDSALYFCASSPTGLAGVGELFFGEGSRLTVL.

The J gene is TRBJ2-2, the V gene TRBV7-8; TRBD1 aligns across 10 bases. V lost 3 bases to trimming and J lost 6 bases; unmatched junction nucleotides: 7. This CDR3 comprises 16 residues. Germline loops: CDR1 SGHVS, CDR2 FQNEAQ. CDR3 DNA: TGTGCCAGCAGCTTGGGGACAGGGGTCGAAGCCGGGGAGCTGTTTTTT. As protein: CASSLGTGVEAGELFF. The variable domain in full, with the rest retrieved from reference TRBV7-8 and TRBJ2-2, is GAGVSQSPRYKVAKRGQDVALRCDPISGHVSLFWYQQALGQGPEFLTYFQNEAQLDKSGLPSDRFFAERPEGSVSTLKIQRTQQEDSAVYLCASSLGTGVEAGELFFGEGSRLTVL.

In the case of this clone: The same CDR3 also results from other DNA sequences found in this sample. CDR3 DNA: TGCGCCAGCAGCTTGGGTGGGGCGGATCAGCCCCAGCATTTT. This encodes CASSLGGADQPQHF. This chain joins TRBV5-1 and TRBJ1-5, with D maybe TRBD1 (5 bases). Trimming pared 0 bases from V and 5 bases from J, leaving 9 bases between. Looked up from germline, CDR1 is SGHRS and CDR2 is YFSETQ. The CDR3 contains 14 residues.

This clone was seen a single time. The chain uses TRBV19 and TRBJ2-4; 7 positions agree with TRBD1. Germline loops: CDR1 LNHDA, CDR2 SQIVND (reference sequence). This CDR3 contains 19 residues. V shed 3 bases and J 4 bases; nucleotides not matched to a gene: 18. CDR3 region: CASSIPLWTGSSGKNIQYF. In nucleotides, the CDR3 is TGTGCCAGTAGTATCCCCCTCTGGACAGGATCGTCAGGAAAAAACATTCAGTACTTC.

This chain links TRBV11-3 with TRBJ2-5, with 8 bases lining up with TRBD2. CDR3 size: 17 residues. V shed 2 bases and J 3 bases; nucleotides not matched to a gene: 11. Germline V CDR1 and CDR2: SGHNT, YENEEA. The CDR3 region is CASSLNWVLAGKETQYF. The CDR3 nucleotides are TGTGCCAGCAGCTTAAATTGGGTGCTAGCGGGCAAAGAGACCCAGTACTTC.

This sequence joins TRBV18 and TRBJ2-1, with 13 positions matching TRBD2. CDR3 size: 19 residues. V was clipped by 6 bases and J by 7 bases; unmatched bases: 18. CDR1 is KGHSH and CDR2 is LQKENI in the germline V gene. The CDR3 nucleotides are TGTGCCAGCTCTACCGTACAGAGGAGTGGACTAGCGGGAGTTAATGAGCAGTTCTTC. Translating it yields CASSTVQRSGLAGVNEQFF. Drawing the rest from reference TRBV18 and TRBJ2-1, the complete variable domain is NAGVMQNPRHLVRRRGQEARLRCSPMKGHSHVYWYRQLPEEGLKFMVYLQKENIIDESGMPKERFSAEFPKEGPSILRIQQVVRGDSAAYFCASSTVQRSGLAGVNEQFFGPGTRLTVL.

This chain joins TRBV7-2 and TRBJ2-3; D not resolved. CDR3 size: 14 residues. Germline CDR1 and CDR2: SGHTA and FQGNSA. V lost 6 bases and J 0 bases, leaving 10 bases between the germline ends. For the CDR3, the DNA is TGTGCCAGCAGTACAACCTCTAGCACAGATACGCAGTATTTT. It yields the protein CASSTTSSTDTQYF.

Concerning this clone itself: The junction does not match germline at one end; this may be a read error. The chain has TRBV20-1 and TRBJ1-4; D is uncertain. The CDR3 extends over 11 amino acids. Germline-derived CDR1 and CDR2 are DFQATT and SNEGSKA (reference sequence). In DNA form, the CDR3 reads TGCAGTGCTAGAGAAGGACGGAGGGAGGTTTTT. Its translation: CSAREGRREVF.

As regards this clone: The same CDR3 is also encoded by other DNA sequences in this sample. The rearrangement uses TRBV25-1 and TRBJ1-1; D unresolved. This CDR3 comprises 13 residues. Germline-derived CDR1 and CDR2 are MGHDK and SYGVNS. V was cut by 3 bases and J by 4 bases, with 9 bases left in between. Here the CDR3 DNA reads TGTGCCAGCAGTGAGCCCGGAGGCACTGAAGCTTTCTTT. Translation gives CASSEPGGTEAFF.

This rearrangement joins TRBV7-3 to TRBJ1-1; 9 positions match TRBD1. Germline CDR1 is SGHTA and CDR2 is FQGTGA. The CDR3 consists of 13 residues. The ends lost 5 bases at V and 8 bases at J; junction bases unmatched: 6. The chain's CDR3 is CASSPGQGTEAFF. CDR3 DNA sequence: TGTGCCAGCAGCCCTGGACAGGGGACGGAAGCTTTCTTT.

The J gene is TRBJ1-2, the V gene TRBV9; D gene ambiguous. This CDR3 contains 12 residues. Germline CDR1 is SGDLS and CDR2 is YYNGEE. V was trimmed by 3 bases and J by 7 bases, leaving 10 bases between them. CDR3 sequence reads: CASSGAVRGYTF. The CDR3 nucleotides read TGTGCCAGCAGCGGGGCAGTTCGTGGCTACACCTTC.

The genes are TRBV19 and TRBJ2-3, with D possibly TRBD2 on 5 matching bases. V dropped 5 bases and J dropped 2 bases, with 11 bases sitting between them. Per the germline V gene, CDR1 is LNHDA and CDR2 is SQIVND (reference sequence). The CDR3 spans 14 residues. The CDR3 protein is CASSDPGFTDTQYF. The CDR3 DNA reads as TGTGCCAGTAGTGACCCGGGGTTCACAGATACGCAGTATTTT.

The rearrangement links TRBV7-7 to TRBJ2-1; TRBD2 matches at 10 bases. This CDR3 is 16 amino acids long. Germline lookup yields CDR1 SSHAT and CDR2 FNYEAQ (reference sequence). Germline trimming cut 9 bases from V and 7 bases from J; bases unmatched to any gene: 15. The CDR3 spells CASDGGGLAGANEQFF. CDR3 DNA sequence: TGTGCCAGTGACGGTGGGGGCCTAGCGGGGGCTAATGAGCAGTTCTTC.

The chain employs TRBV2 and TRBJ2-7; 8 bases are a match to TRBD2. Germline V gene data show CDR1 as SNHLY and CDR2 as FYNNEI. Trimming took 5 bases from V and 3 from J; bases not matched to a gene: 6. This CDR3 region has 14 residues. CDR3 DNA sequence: TGTGCCAGCAGTCTCGGCGGGAGGAGCTACGAGCAGTACTTC. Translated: CASSLGGRSYEQYF.

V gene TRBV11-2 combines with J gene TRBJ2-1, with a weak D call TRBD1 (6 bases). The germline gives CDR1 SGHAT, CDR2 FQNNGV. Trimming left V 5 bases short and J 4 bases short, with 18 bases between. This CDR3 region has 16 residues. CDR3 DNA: TGTGCCAGCAGCCCTGGGGGCGGATCTTCTTACAATGAGCAGTTCTTC. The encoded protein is CASSPGGGSSYNEQFF.

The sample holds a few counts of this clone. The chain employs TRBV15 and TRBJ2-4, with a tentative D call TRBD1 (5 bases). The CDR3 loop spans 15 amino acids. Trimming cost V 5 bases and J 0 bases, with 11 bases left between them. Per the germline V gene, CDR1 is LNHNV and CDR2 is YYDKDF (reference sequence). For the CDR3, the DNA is TGTGCCACCAGCCCCCCAGGGTTAGCCAAAAACATTCAGTACTTC. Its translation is CATSPPGLAKNIQYF.